This T cell receptor beta chain was captured by sequencing in a study of CD8+ T cells in alopecia areata. General study points: Under tofacitinib, fewer expanded CD8+ clones appeared among the top 100 scalp clones. Elevated clonality characterized lesional scalp relative to normal scalp, particularly in alopecia totalis/universalis. Scalp sequencing also captures normal skin's resident alphabeta T cells.

This CDR3 is 13 amino acids long. Germline assignment: CDR1 SQVTM and CDR2 ANQGSEA. This clone was seen a handful of times. Antigen: not known. The junction differs from germline at one of its ends, possibly a read error. As the sequencing template, cDNA was produced by extracting RNA and reverse transcribing it. Here immunoSEQ multiplex PCR was the method, and the copy in TCRdb shows in-frame clones only, minus some. This sample has approximately 300,000 clones; roughly 50% occur once, and the top ten carry more than 1.5%. The treatment was: oral pan-JAK inhibitor, 5-10 mg twice daily. This TCR was recovered from a human donor with alopecia areata. This sample comprised CD4+ T cells sorted from blood, obtained at week 24, from a patient treated with tofacitinib. V is TRBV29-1 and J is TRBJ2-5, with 9 bases fitting TRBD2. As DNA, the CDR3 is TGCAGCGCTGGGCAGCGGGGGGACCCGGCCCTAAACTTC. The encoded protein is CSAGQRGDPALNF.